Presented here are 5 T cell receptor beta chains from one specimen sequenced in a study of patients and donors after allogeneic stem cell transplantation. One entry per CDR3 protein results from TCRdb running MiXCR on the RT-PCR reads. The sample carries roughly 180,000 distinct CDR3 sequences, less than 45% recorded once. What was sequenced was blood, either unsorted or a sorted T cell fraction (not recorded which). The receptors come from a human donor who was either an allogeneic HSCT recipient or a stem cell or donor lymphocyte infusion donor (not recorded which). It is not recorded whose cells these are; they may come from a transplant donor.

This clonotype was observed a handful of times. The V gene is TRBV6-6, the J gene TRBJ2-1; 11 nucleotides align to TRBD2. The CDR3 covers 15 residues. The germline CDR1 and CDR2 sequences are MNHNY and SVGAGI (reference sequence). The V gene end was trimmed by 6 bases and the J gene end by 5 bases; junction bases not matched to a gene: 6. The CDR3 here is CASRISGREHNEQFF. CDR3 in DNA: TGTGCCAGCAGAATTAGCGGGAGGGAGCACAATGAGCAGTTCTTC.

The sample holds a few counts of this clonotype. This chain links TRBV12-3 or TRBV12-4 with TRBJ1-2; D is possibly TRBD1 (6 bases). Trimming took 6 bases from V and 3 from J, leaving 17 bases between them. The CDR3 length is 15 residues. In DNA form, the CDR3 reads TGTGCCAGCAGACTGGGAGGGGGATCTGACTATGGCTACACCTTC. Amino acids: CASRLGGGSDYGYTF.

This chain uses TRBV7-9 with TRBJ2-3; D gene uncertain. CDR1 is SEHNR, CDR2 FQNEAQ, per germline (reference sequence). The ends were cut back, 2 bases at V and 1 base at J, with 7 bases in the middle. The CDR3 consists of 14 residues. The CDR3 here is CASSLTFRTDTQYF. CDR3 in DNA: TGTGCCAGCAGCTTAACGTTTCGCACAGATACGCAGTATTTT.

The V call is TRBV7-9, the J call TRBJ2-5; 7 bases fit TRBD2. CDR1 SEHNR and CDR2 FQNEAQ come from the germline V gene (reference sequence). V dropped 1 base and J dropped 4; count of bases not matched to a gene: 3. The CDR3 runs 14 residues. The CDR3 DNA follows: TGTGCCAGCAGCTTAGGGGGGACTACAGAGACCCAGTACTTC. This codes for CASSLGGTTETQYF.

The chain is built from TRBV29-1 and TRBJ1-2; 9 nucleotides match TRBD1. Germline V gives CDR1 SQVTM, CDR2 ANQGSEA. The CDR3 consists of 13 residues. V lost 7 bases to trimming and J lost 4 bases; unmatched junction nucleotides: 7. Here the CDR3 reads CSDRQGGSYGYTF. CDR3 nucleotides: TGCAGCGACCGACAGGGGGGAAGCTATGGCTACACCTTC.